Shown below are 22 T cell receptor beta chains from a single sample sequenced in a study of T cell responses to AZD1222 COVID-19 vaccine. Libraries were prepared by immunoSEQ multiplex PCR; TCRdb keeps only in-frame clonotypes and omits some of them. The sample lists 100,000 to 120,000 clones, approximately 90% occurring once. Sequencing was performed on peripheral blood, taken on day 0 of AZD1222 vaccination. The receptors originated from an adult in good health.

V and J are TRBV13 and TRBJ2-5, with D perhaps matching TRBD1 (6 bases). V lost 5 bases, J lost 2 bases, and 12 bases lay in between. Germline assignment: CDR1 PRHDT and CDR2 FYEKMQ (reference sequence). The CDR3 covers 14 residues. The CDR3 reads CASSKGQFQETQYF. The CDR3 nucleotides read TGTGCCAGCAGCAAAGGACAGTTTCAAGAGACCCAGTACTTC.

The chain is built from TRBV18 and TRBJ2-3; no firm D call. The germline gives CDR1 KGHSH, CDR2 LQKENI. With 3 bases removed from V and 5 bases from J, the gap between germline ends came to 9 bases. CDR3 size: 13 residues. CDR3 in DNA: TGTGCCAGCTCACCTGAGTCGGGAGATACGCAGTATTTT. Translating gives CASSPESGDTQYF.

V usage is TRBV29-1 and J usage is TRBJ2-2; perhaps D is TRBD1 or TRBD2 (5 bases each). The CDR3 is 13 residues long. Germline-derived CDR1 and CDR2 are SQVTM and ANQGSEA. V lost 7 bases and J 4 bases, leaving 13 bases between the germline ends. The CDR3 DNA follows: TGCAGCGGGCTGAGGGGAAGCACCGGGGAGCTGTTTTTT. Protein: CSGLRGSTGELFF.

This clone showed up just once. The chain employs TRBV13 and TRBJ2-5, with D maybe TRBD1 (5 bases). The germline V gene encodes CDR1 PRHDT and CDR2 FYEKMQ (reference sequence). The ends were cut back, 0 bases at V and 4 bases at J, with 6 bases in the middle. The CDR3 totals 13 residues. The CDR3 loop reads CASSLGQGETQYF. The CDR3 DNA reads TGTGCCAGCAGCTTAGGGCAGGGAGAGACCCAGTACTTC. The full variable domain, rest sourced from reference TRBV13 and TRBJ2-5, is AAGVIQSPRHLIKEKRETATLKCYPIPRHDTVYWYQQGPGQDPQFLISFYEKMQSDKGSIPDRFSAQQFSDYHSELNMSSLELGDSALYFCASSLGQGETQYFGPGTRLLVL.

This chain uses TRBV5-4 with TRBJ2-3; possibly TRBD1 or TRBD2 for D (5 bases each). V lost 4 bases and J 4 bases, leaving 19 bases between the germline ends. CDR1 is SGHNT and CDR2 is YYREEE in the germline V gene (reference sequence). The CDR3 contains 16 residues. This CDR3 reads CASSPNVRGESDTQYF. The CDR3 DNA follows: TGTGCCAGCAGCCCTAACGTGAGAGGGGAGTCAGATACGCAGTATTTT.

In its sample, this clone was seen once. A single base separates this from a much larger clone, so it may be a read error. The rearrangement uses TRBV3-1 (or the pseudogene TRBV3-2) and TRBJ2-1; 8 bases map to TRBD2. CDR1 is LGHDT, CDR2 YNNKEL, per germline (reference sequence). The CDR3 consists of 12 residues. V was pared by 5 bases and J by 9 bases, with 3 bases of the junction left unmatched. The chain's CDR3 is CASSTLAGEQFF. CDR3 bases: TGTGCCAGCAGCACCCTAGCGGGTGAGCAGTTCTTC.

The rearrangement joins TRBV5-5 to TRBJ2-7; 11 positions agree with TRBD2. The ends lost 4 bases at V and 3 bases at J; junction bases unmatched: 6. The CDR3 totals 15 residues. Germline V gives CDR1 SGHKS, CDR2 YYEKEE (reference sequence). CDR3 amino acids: CASSPTSGGYYEQYF. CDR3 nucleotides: TGTGCCAGCAGCCCCACTAGCGGGGGTTACTACGAGCAGTACTTC.

The CDR3 sequence: CASTPYYEQYF. Written as DNA, the CDR3 is TGTGCCAGCACCCCCTACTACGAGCAGTACTTC. V is TRBV11-2 and J is TRBJ2-7; D remains ambiguous. V was trimmed by 7 bases and J by 3 bases, leaving 7 bases between them. The CDR3 loop spans 11 amino acids. Germline assignment: CDR1 SGHAT and CDR2 FQNNGV. The complete variable domain, with remaining parts taken from reference TRBV11-2 and TRBJ2-7, reads EAGVAQSPRYKIIEKRQSVAFWCNPISGHATLYWYQQILGQGPKLLIQFQNNGVVDDSQLPKDRFSAERLKGVDSTLKIQPAKLEDSAVYLCASTPYYEQYFGPGTRLTVT.

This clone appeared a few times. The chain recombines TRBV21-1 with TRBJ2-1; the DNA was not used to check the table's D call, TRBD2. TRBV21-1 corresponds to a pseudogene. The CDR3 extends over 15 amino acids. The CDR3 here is CASLRGEGRYNEQFF. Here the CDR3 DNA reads TGTGCGAGCTTAAGAGGGGAGGGGCGATACAATGAGCAGTTCTTC.

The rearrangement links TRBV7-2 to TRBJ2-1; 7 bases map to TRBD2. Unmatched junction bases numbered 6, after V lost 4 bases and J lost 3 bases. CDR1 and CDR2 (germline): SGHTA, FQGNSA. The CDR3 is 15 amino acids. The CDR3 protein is CASSSAGRSYNEQFF. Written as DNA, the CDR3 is TGTGCCAGCAGCTCAGCGGGACGGAGCTACAATGAGCAGTTCTTC.

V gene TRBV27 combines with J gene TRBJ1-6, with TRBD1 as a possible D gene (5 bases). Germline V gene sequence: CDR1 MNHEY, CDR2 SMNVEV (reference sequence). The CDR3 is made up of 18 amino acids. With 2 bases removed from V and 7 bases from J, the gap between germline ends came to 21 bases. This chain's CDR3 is CASSLRQGLRWSNSPLHF. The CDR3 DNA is TGTGCCAGCAGTTTAAGGCAGGGTCTAAGGTGGTCAAATTCACCCCTCCACTTT.

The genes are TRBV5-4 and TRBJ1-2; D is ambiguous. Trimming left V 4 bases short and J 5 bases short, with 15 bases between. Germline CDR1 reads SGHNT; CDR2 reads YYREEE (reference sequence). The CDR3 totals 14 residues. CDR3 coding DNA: TGTGCCAGCAGCACGACAATCGCGGGGTATGGCTACACCTTC. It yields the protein CASSTTIAGYGYTF.

CDR3 sequence (DNA): TGTGCCAGCAGCTGGGACTTTACGGGGAGCTCCTACGAGCAGTACTTC. Its protein product is CASSWDFTGSSYEQYF. The chain joins TRBV5-5 to TRBJ2-7; perhaps TRBD2 as D (6 bases). Trimming removed 3 bases from V and 0 bases from J, with 16 bases in between. The CDR3 spans 16 residues. CDR1 is SGHKS and CDR2 is YYEKEE in the germline V gene (reference sequence).

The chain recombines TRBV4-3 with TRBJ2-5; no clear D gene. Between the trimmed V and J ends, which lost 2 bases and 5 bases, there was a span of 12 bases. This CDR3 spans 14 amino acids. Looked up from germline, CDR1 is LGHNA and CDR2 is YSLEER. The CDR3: CASSQFTSTETQYF. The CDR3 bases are TGCGCCAGCAGCCAATTTACCTCCACCGAGACCCAGTACTTC.

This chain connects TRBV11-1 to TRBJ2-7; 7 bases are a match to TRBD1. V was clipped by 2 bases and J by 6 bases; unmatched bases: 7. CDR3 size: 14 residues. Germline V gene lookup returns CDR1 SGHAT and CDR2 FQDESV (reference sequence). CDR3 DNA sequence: TGTGCCAGCAGCTTATGGTCCAGGGGGAGCGAGCAGTACTTC. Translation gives CASSLWSRGSEQYF.

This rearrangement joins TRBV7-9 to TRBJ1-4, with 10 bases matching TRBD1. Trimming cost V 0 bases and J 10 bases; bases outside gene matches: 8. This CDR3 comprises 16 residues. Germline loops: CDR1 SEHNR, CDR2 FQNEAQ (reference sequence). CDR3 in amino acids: CASSLAGDRGGGKLFF. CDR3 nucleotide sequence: TGTGCCAGCAGCTTAGCGGGGGACAGGGGAGGTGGAAAACTGTTTTTT.

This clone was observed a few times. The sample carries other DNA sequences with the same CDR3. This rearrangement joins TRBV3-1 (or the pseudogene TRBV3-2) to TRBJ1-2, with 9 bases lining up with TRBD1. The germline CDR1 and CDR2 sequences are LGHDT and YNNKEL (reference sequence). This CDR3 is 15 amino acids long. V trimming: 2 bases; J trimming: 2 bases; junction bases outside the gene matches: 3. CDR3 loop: CASSQNRGPNYGYTF. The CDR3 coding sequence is TGTGCCAGCAGCCAAAACAGGGGGCCGAACTATGGCTACACCTTC.

CDR3 residues: CASSQGVRGLAFF. The CDR3 DNA reads TGTGCCAGCAGCCAAGGTGTTAGGGGGTTGGCTTTCTTT. The gene calls are TRBV14 and TRBJ1-1, with TRBD1 as a possible D gene (6 bases). Germline V gives CDR1 SGHDN, CDR2 FVKESK. Trimming took off 1 base at V and 11 bases at J, with 14 bases between the two ends. CDR3 size: 13 residues. Full variable domain (outside the CDR3, taken from reference TRBV14 and TRBJ1-1): EAGVTQFPSHSVIEKGQTVTLRCDPISGHDNLYWYRRVMGKEIKFLLHFVKESKQDESGMPNNRFLAERTGGTYSTLKVQPAELEDSGVYFCASSQGVRGLAFFGQGTRLTVV.

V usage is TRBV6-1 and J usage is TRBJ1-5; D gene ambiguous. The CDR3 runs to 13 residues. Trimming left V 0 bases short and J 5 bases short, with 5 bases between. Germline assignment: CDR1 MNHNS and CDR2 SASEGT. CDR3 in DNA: TGTGCCAGCAGTGAAGCGCTCGATCAGCCCCAGCATTTT. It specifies CASSEALDQPQHF.

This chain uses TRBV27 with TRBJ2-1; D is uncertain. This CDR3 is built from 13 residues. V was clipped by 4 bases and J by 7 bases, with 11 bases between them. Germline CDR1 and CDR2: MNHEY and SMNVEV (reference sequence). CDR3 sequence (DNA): TGTGCCAGCAGTTCCCTCCTCACTAATGAGCAGTTCTTC. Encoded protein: CASSSLLTNEQFF.

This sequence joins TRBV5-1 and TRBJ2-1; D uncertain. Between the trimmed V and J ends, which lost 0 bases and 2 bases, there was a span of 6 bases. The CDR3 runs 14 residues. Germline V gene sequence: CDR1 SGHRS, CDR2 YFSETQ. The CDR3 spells CASSLAKTYNEQFF. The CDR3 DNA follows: TGCGCCAGCAGCTTGGCCAAGACCTACAATGAGCAGTTCTTC.

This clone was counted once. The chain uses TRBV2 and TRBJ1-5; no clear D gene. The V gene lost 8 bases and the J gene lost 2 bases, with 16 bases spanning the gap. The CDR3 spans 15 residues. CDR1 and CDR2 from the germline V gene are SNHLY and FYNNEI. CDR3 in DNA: TGTGCCAGCGGACTCCGGGCTATGGGCAATCAGCCCCAGCATTTT. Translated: CASGLRAMGNQPQHF.